Following are 21 T cell receptor beta chains from one sample sequenced in a study of cytomegalovirus exposure and HLA in healthy donors. 60 Vbeta and 13 Jbeta primers were used in PCR. Generated by immunoSEQ multiplex PCR, the TCRdb table keeps only in-frame clones and is missing some. Its table lists about 130,000 clones. The sample taken for sequencing was PBMCs. These receptors all stem from a woman between 35 and 50 years old in good health and CMV-seronegative.

The rearrangement joins TRBV6-5 to TRBJ1-1, with no clear D. V lost 0 bases to trimming and J lost 10 bases, with 15 bases between them. CDR3 length equals 14 residues. The V gene's germline CDR1 is MNHEY and CDR2 SVGAGI. The CDR3 nucleotides read TGTGCCAGCAGTTACTCCGGAACCCCCGGAGGAGCTTTCTTT. Translated, it gives CASSYSGTPGGAFF.

The chain links TRBV5-1 to TRBJ2-3; 13 bases align to TRBD2. This CDR3 is built from 16 residues. V was pared by 4 bases and J by 6 bases, with 8 bases of the junction left unmatched. Germline V gives CDR1 SGHRS, CDR2 YFSETQ. In DNA form, the CDR3 reads TGCGCCAGCAGCCCTGGACTAGCGGGGGCTTCGGATACGCAGTATTTT. Protein product: CASSPGLAGASDTQYF.

The V gene is TRBV10-3, the J gene TRBJ2-5; 13 bases line up with TRBD2. The CDR3 sequence is 15 residues long. V shed 6 bases and J 2 bases; nucleotides not matched to a gene: 3. CDR1 and CDR2 from the germline V gene are ENHRY and SYGVKD. CDR3 protein: CAIRPGLAGQETQYF. For the CDR3, the DNA is TGTGCCATCAGGCCGGGACTAGCGGGGCAAGAGACCCAGTACTTC.

V usage is TRBV11-2 and J usage is TRBJ2-3, with TRBD1 matching over 7 bases. V lost 4 bases and J lost 0; bases outside the gene matches: 4. Germline V CDR1 and CDR2: SGHAT, FQNNGV. CDR3 length: 15 residues. The CDR3: CASSSTGLSTDTQYF. Written as DNA, the CDR3 is TGTGCCAGCAGCTCGACAGGGCTTAGCACAGATACGCAGTATTTT. The complete variable domain, with remaining parts taken from reference TRBV11-2 and TRBJ2-3, reads EAGVAQSPRYKIIEKRQSVAFWCNPISGHATLYWYQQILGQGPKLLIQFQNNGVVDDSQLPKDRFSAERLKGVDSTLKIQPAKLEDSAVYLCASSSTGLSTDTQYFGPGTRLTVL.

This sequence joins TRBV25-1 and TRBJ1-4; 7 nucleotides line up with TRBD1. CDR3 size: 14 residues. V lost 6 bases, J lost 7 bases, and 8 bases stayed unmatched. CDR1 MGHDK and CDR2 SYGVNS come from the germline V gene. In nucleotides, the CDR3 is TGTGCCAGCAGCCTGACAGGGAACCTTGAAAAACTGTTTTTT. Translation gives CASSLTGNLEKLFF.

V usage is TRBV7-9 and J usage is TRBJ1-4; D perhaps matches TRBD1 (6 bases). The CDR3 has 17 amino acids. V was shortened by 2 bases and J by 4 bases, with 17 bases between the two germline ends. Germline values: CDR1 SEHNR, CDR2 FQNEAQ (reference sequence). CDR3 in amino acids: CASSLHMNRAVNEKLFF. CDR3 coding DNA: TGTGCCAGCAGCTTACATATGAACAGGGCGGTTAATGAAAAACTGTTTTTT.

The DNA for the CDR3 is TGTGCCAGCAGTCAGGGGAGAGGGACTGAAGCTTTCTTT. It yields the protein CASSQGRGTEAFF. V is TRBV6-4 and J is TRBJ1-1; D possibly corresponds to TRBD1 (6 bases). CDR1 and CDR2 from the germline V gene are MRHNA and SNTAGT. V lost 5 bases, J lost 5 bases, and 12 bases lay in between. The CDR3 length is 13 residues.

The chain carries TRBV7-9 and TRBJ2-7; the match to TRBD2 covers 7 bases. Germline V gives CDR1 SEHNR, CDR2 FQNEAQ (reference sequence). The length of the CDR3 is 15 residues. Losses at the gene ends were 3 bases for V and 4 bases for J; bases not matched to a gene: 9. The CDR3 here is CASSFPTGRGYEQYF. CDR3 in DNA: TGTGCCAGCAGCTTTCCGACTGGGCGGGGGTACGAGCAGTACTTC.

The rearrangement joins TRBV18 to TRBJ2-7; 7 bases are a match to TRBD1. V gave up 3 bases and J gave up 7 bases; unmatched junction bases: 15. The CDR3 loop spans 16 amino acids. Germline lookup yields CDR1 KGHSH and CDR2 LQKENI. The CDR3 DNA reads as TGTGCCAGCTCACCCGTCGGTGGGGACAGTGTTGGGGAGCAGTACTTC. It is translated as CASSPVGGDSVGEQYF.

The chain recombines TRBV7-3 with TRBJ2-2; D unclear. Germline CDR1 reads SGHTA; CDR2 reads FQGTGA. V was shortened by 4 bases and J by 5 bases, with 11 bases between the two germline ends. The CDR3 is 14 amino acids. The CDR3 DNA reads TGTGCCAGCAGCTACAACGTGAGGACCGGGGAGCTGTTTTTT. Translating gives CASSYNVRTGELFF.

The genes are TRBV2 and TRBJ2-7, with TRBD1 matching 8 bases. CDR3 length: 16 residues. V shed 6 bases, J shed 3 bases, and the junction held 13 bases outside the gene matches. Germline loops: CDR1 SNHLY, CDR2 FYNNEI. The CDR3 DNA reads as TGTGCCAGCAGGGAAACGATCCGGGACAGGAACTACGAGCAGTACGTC. It translates to CASRETIRDRNYEQYV.

The rearrangement joins TRBV4-2 to TRBJ2-3, with D maybe TRBD2 (5 bases). Trimming cost V 2 bases and J 2 bases, with 8 bases left between them. This CDR3 spans 14 amino acids. The V gene's germline CDR1 is LGHNA and CDR2 YNFKEQ. CDR3 nucleotides: TGTGCCAGCAGCCAACGGGGTCACACAGATACGCAGTATTTT. Its protein is CASSQRGHTDTQYF.

This chain links TRBV6-1 with TRBJ2-7; tentative D call: TRBD2 (6 bases). Germline V gene lookup returns CDR1 MNHNS and CDR2 SASEGT. This CDR3 is built from 15 residues. V was shortened by 5 bases and J by 3 bases, with 17 bases between the two germline ends. CDR3 in DNA: TGTGCCAGCAGTCCACCCATTGGAGGGAGCTACGAGCAGTACTTC. It encodes CASSPPIGGSYEQYF.

The CDR3 sequence is CASREQGPNEKLFF. The CDR3 DNA reads TGTGCCAGCAGGGAACAGGGTCCCAATGAAAAACTGTTTTTT. The rearrangement uses TRBV6-1 and TRBJ1-4; possible D gene TRBD1, 6 bases. Trimming removed 6 bases from V and 5 bases from J, with 13 bases in between. The V gene's germline CDR1 is MNHNS and CDR2 SASEGT. The CDR3 contains 14 residues.

The rearrangement joins TRBV19 to TRBJ2-1, with 9 nucleotides matching TRBD2. The germline V gene encodes CDR1 LNHDA and CDR2 SQIVND (reference sequence). There are 14 residues in the CDR3. The trim removed 2 bases at V and 9 bases at J, leaving 5 bases unmatched. The CDR3 DNA follows: TGTGCCAGTAGTATAAGCGCGGGGGGGCGTGAGCAGTTCTTC. Amino acid sequence: CASSISAGGREQFF.

The gene calls are TRBV4-3 and TRBJ1-3; 8 positions agree with TRBD1. The CDR3 contains 19 residues. Per germline, CDR1 LGHNA and CDR2 YSLEER. Unmatched junction bases numbered 10, after V lost 0 bases and J lost 0 bases. CDR3 bases: TGCGCCAGCAGCCAAGATCGGGGCAGGGGGCTTCCCTCTGGAAACACCATATATTTT. The encoded protein is CASSQDRGRGLPSGNTIYF.

This chain connects TRBV7-8 to TRBJ1-2, with TRBD1 matching 7 bases. CDR1 and CDR2 from the germline V gene are SGHVS and FQNEAQ. J gave up 4 bases and V 5 bases, and 13 bases lay outside the gene matches. This CDR3 contains 16 residues. CDR3 DNA: TGTGCCAGCAGCCAGTTGGGACAGCCAAAGAGCTATGGCTACACCTTC. This codes for CASSQLGQPKSYGYTF.

The chain links TRBV4-3 to TRBJ1-1; D is unresolved. V was shortened by 3 bases and J by 2 bases, with 7 bases between the two germline ends. Germline V gene data show CDR1 as LGHNA and CDR2 as YSLEER. There are 13 residues in the CDR3. The CDR3 nucleotides read TGCGCCAGCAGCCAGAAAACTAACACTGAAGCTTTCTTT. This translates into CASSQKTNTEAFF.

To note about this clone: The same CDR3 arises from other DNA sequences in this sample as well. The V call is TRBV7-8, the J call TRBJ2-2; 9 positions match TRBD2. Trimming took 5 bases from V and 1 from J; bases not matched to a gene: 5. Per germline, CDR1 SGHVS and CDR2 FQNEAQ. The CDR3 totals 16 residues. CDR3 protein: CASSLQLAGNTGELFF. CDR3 in DNA: TGTGCCAGCAGCCTACAACTAGCGGGGAACACCGGGGAGCTGTTTTTT.

The rearrangement uses TRBV18 and TRBJ2-3, with 8 bases identical to TRBD1. CDR1 is KGHSH, CDR2 LQKENI, per germline. Losses at the gene ends were 6 bases for V and 2 bases for J; bases not matched to a gene: 7. This CDR3 is 15 amino acids long. CDR3 sequence: CASSVQGVLTDTQYF. The CDR3 DNA is TGTGCCAGCTCCGTACAGGGGGTCCTCACAGATACGCAGTATTTT.

The chain joins TRBV19 to TRBJ2-3, with D hard to call. V was clipped by 8 bases and J by 3 bases, with 12 bases between them. This CDR3 has 13 residues. Germline CDR1 reads LNHDA; CDR2 reads SQIVND (reference sequence). The CDR3: CASGKTGTDTQYF. The CDR3 DNA reads as TGTGCCAGTGGAAAGACTGGGACAGATACGCAGTATTTT.